Below, 24 T cell receptor beta chains from the same sample are listed, as sequenced in a study of blood T cells in healthy people across ages. Primers used in a second PCR of roughly 6 to 11 cycles were a sample-barcoded 5' primer and a J-beta primer mix. TCRdb itself ran the 5' RACE reads through MiXCR, one entry per CDR3 protein. The sample has about 2 million distinct CDR3 sequences; approximately 50% are singletons. The specimen sequenced was blood. Receptor source: a woman aged 40 to 50 in good health.

The CDR3, as DNA: TGTGCCAGCAGTGATCAGGGTATCGCTGAAGCTTTCTTT. Protein: CASSDQGIAEAFF. This sequence joins TRBV6-5 and TRBJ1-1; D may be TRBD1 (5 bases). This CDR3 has 13 residues. Trimming shortened V by 5 bases and J by 6 bases, and 13 bases separated the two germline ends. From germline, CDR1 is MNHEY and CDR2 SVGAGI.

This sequence joins TRBV25-1 and TRBJ1-6; D gene ambiguous. This CDR3 comprises 13 residues. The germline CDR1 and CDR2 sequences are MGHDK and SYGVNS. Trimming took off 4 bases at V and 10 bases at J, with 11 bases between the two ends. CDR3 protein: CASSGEGLSPLHF. The CDR3, as DNA: TGTGCCAGCAGTGGTGAGGGTTTGTCACCCCTCCACTTT.

This clonotype showed up just once. CDR3 sequence reads: CASSQDPQGLSSGYTF. CDR3 in DNA: TGTGCCAGCAGCCAAGATCCCCAGGGGTTATCGTCTGGCTACACCTTC. The chain uses TRBV3-1 and TRBJ1-2, with D possibly matching TRBD1 (6 bases). CDR1 and CDR2 (germline): LGHDT, YNNKEL (reference sequence). V lost 0 bases, J lost 7 bases, and 18 bases lay in between. This CDR3 region has 16 residues.

The V and J genes are TRBV20-1 and TRBJ2-3; D tentatively fits TRBD1 or TRBD2 (5 bases each). There are 13 residues in the CDR3. V was pared by 3 bases and J by 10 bases, with 17 bases between. Germline values: CDR1 DFQATT, CDR2 SNEGSKA (reference sequence). In DNA form, the CDR3 reads TGCAGTGCTAGGGGACCTGGGGTCGGAGCGCAGTATTTT. This gives the protein CSARGPGVGAQYF.

Only a few counts were recorded for this clonotype. The chain couples TRBV7-2 to TRBJ2-5; TRBD2 agrees at 10 bases. Germline V gives CDR1 SGHTA, CDR2 FQGNSA. This CDR3 spans 13 amino acids. Unmatched junction bases numbered 1, after V lost 4 bases and J lost 5 bases. DNA of the CDR3: TGTGCCAGCAGCTCAGCGGGGGGGGAGACCCAGTACTTC. This codes for CASSSAGGETQYF.

This clonotype was found a few times. The V gene is TRBV20-1, the J gene TRBJ2-5, with D unresolved. CDR3 length: 11 amino acids. Per the germline V gene, CDR1 is DFQATT and CDR2 is SNEGSKA (reference sequence). The CDR3 DNA reads as TGCAGCGCGGACCTGGGGGAGACCCAGTACTTC. Translating gives CSADLGETQYF.

This clonotype was seen a handful of times. The V gene is TRBV7-9, the J gene TRBJ2-5; TRBD2 matches 7 bases. The germline gives CDR1 SEHNR, CDR2 FQNEAQ (reference sequence). This CDR3 has 15 residues. Germline trimming cut 5 bases from V and 5 bases from J; bases unmatched to any gene: 11. The CDR3 is CASSGRTSQSETQYF. DNA for the CDR3: TGTGCCAGCAGCGGACGGACTAGTCAGTCGGAGACCCAGTACTTC. Based on the CDR3 plus reference TRBV7-9 and TRBJ2-5, the full variable domain is DTGVSQNPRHKITKRGQNVTFRCDPISEHNRLYWYRQTLGQGPEFLTYFQNEAQLEKSRLLSDRFSAERPKGSFSTLEIQRTEQGDSAMYLCASSGRTSQSETQYFGPGTRLLVL.

The rearrangement links TRBV5-1 to TRBJ2-7, with a tentative D call TRBD2 (6 bases). The CDR3 is made up of 14 amino acids. CDR1 SGHRS and CDR2 YFSETQ come from the germline V gene. Between the trimmed V and J ends, which lost 3 bases and 4 bases, there was a span of 14 bases. The chain's CDR3 is CASSSRTGEYEQYF. CDR3 DNA: TGCGCCAGCAGCTCACGGACGGGAGAATACGAGCAGTACTTC.

The gene calls are TRBV24-1 and TRBJ2-6; a weak D match, TRBD1 (6 bases). V lost 10 bases to trimming and J lost 0 bases, with 18 bases between them. The CDR3 consists of 17 residues. Germline V CDR1 and CDR2: KGHDR, SFDVKD. The CDR3 DNA reads TGTGCCACAGGCACCGGGACAATCCGCTCTGGGGCCAACGTCCTGACTTTC. This gives the protein CATGTGTIRSGANVLTF.

The chain uses TRBV4-3 and TRBJ2-5; D might be TRBD2 (5 bases). The CDR3 consists of 14 residues. CDR1 is LGHNA and CDR2 is YSLEER in the germline V gene. Trimming cost V 3 bases and J 2 bases, with 10 bases left between them. The CDR3 DNA sequence: TGCGCCAGCAGCCATGGAGGAATGCAAGAGACCCAGTACTTC. Translated: CASSHGGMQETQYF.

This chain uses TRBV10-3 with TRBJ2-7, with unresolved D. Trimming took off 2 bases at V and 5 bases at J, with 10 bases between the two ends. The germline CDR1 and CDR2 sequences are ENHRY and SYGVKD. This CDR3 has 13 residues. This chain's CDR3 is CAISEGLGNEQYF. The CDR3 nucleotides read TGTGCCATCAGTGAGGGTCTAGGAAACGAGCAGTACTTC.

The chain links TRBV20-1 to TRBJ2-1; perhaps TRBD1 as D (5 bases). Trimming stripped 6 bases from V and 4 bases from J, with 19 bases between. Germline V gene data show CDR1 as DFQATT and CDR2 as SNEGSKA (reference sequence). This CDR3 has 15 amino acids. The chain's CDR3 is CSATPPDKSYNEQFF. The CDR3 DNA sequence: TGCAGTGCCACCCCCCCGGACAAGAGTTACAATGAGCAGTTCTTC.

The chain employs TRBV4-1 and TRBJ2-3; D is undetermined. Germline V gene sequence: CDR1 MGHRA, CDR2 YSYEKL. There are 14 residues in the CDR3. V lost 1 base, J lost 4 bases, and 9 bases lay in between. DNA of the CDR3: TGCGCCAGCAGCCAAGGGACCGATGCAGATACGCAGTATTTT. It encodes CASSQGTDADTQYF.

The chain uses TRBV15 and TRBJ2-5; D ambiguous. Germline-derived CDR1 and CDR2 are LNHNV and YYDKDF (reference sequence). V lost 2 bases, J lost 4 bases, and 17 bases lay in between. The CDR3 consists of 16 residues. The DNA of the CDR3 is TGTGCCACCAGCAGATTGGCCACCAGTGTTTCAGAGACCCAGTACTTC. Encoded protein: CATSRLATSVSETQYF.

The V gene is TRBV7-2, the J gene TRBJ2-5; 10 bases map to TRBD2. There are 16 residues in the CDR3. V lost 1 base and J lost 11; bases outside the gene matches: 13. Germline CDR1 and CDR2: SGHTA and FQGNSA. The CDR3, as DNA: TGTGCCAGCAGCTTAGAAGTAGCGGGGGGCAGGAATGAGCAGTACTTC. This translates into CASSLEVAGGRNEQYF.

The V gene is TRBV28, the J gene TRBJ1-6; a possible D gene is TRBD1 (5 bases). The ends were cut back, 9 bases at V and 8 bases at J, with 8 bases in the middle. The CDR3 runs to 11 residues. The germline gives CDR1 MDHEN, CDR2 SYDVKM. CDR3 in DNA: TGTGCCAGTGGGGCCGATTCACCCCTCCACTTT. This sequence encodes CASGADSPLHF.

The chain uses TRBV28 and TRBJ2-4, with a tentative D call TRBD1 (5 bases). Germline assignment: CDR1 MDHEN and CDR2 SYDVKM. Deletions cut 5 bases from V and 6 bases from J, with 14 bases between. The length of the CDR3 is 14 residues. The DNA for the CDR3 is TGTGCCAGCAGTGTCCAGGGCTTCGGAAACATTCAGTACTTC. Amino acid sequence: CASSVQGFGNIQYF. Looking up the rest from reference TRBV28 and TRBJ2-4 gives the full variable domain: DVKVTQSSRYLVKRTGEKVFLECVQDMDHENMFWYRQDPGLGLRLIYFSYDVKMKEKGDIPEGYSVSREKKERFSLILESASTNQTSMYLCASSVQGFGNIQYFGAGTRLSVL.

This clonotype was counted between two and nine times. The chain employs TRBV5-6 and TRBJ2-4; 8 nucleotides agree with TRBD2. Gene TRBJ2-5 matches the end of the DNA better, so the J call may be wrong. This CDR3 is built from 16 residues. From germline, CDR1 is SGHDT and CDR2 YYEEEE. The CDR3 spells CASSWWERGLQETQYF. The CDR3 DNA reads TGTGCCAGCAGCTGGTGGGAGCGGGGGTTACAAGAGACCCAGTACTTC.

This chain joins TRBV5-1 and TRBJ2-3, with D uncertain. This CDR3 has 15 amino acids. Germline assignment: CDR1 SGHRS and CDR2 YFSETQ. Trimming left V 0 bases short and J 2 bases short, with 10 bases between. The CDR3 coding sequence is TGCGCCAGCAGCTTGGATCCGGATTACACAGATACGCAGTATTTT. Its protein product is CASSLDPDYTDTQYF.

The chain carries TRBV27 and TRBJ1-1, with 7 bases aligning to TRBD1. V was pared by 0 bases and J by 3 bases, with 7 bases of the junction left unmatched. Germline CDR1 MNHEY, CDR2 SMNVEV (reference sequence). CDR3 length equals 16 residues. The CDR3 nucleotides read TGTGCCAGCAGTTTATCAAGGGGGCGTTGGGACACTGAAGCTTTCTTT. Translated: CASSLSRGRWDTEAFF.

This clonotype appeared a few times. The gene calls are TRBV2 and TRBJ2-5, with TRBD2 matching over 9 bases. The CDR3 totals 13 residues. The V segment lost 6 bases and the J segment 5 bases; nucleotides outside the gene matches: 4. Germline lookup yields CDR1 SNHLY and CDR2 FYNNEI. CDR3: CASRGTSPETQYF. The CDR3 nucleotides are TGTGCCAGCAGGGGGACTAGCCCGGAGACCCAGTACTTC.

In its sample, this clonotype was seen once. The rearrangement joins TRBV7-2 to TRBJ1-1, with D perhaps TRBD1 (5 bases). CDR3 length: 13 residues. Germline CDR1 and CDR2: SGHTA and FQGNSA. Deletions cut 7 bases from V and 3 bases from J, with 12 bases between. DNA for the CDR3: TGTGCCAGCAACAATACAGGATACACTGAAGCTTTCTTT. Translating gives CASNNTGYTEAFF.

The chain links TRBV7-2 to TRBJ2-4; D could derive from TRBD1 or TRBD2 (5 bases each). V lost 2 bases to trimming and J lost 13 bases, with 18 bases between them. The CDR3 totals 14 residues. Germline V gene sequence: CDR1 SGHTA, CDR2 FQGNSA. The CDR3 DNA sequence: TGTGCCAGCAGCTTATACGGGGCCAAGTCGGAGCAGTACTTC. Protein product: CASSLYGAKSEQYF.

This clonotype has a handful of counts. The chain employs TRBV4-3 and TRBJ1-5; D gene uncertain. This CDR3 has 15 residues. Germline V gene sequence: CDR1 LGHNA, CDR2 YSLEER. Trimming took off 0 bases at V and 2 bases at J, with 8 bases between the two ends. The chain's CDR3 is CASSQDIFGNQPQHF. For the CDR3, the DNA is TGCGCCAGCAGCCAAGATATTTTCGGCAATCAGCCCCAGCATTTT.